These 8 T cell receptor beta chains share one sample of origin, sequenced in a study of control samples from healthy donors and cancer patients. Data came from immunoSEQ multiplex PCR; TCRdb stores just in-frame clones and leaves some out. The table lists around 250,000 clones, approximately 80% of them singletons. The sample comprised PBMCs. Every receptor here comes from a woman aged 60-75 years with lung cancer.

This rearrangement joins TRBV28 to TRBJ2-5; 10 bases are a match to TRBD2. V trimming: 6 bases; J trimming: 3 bases; junction bases outside the gene matches: 13. Germline assignment: CDR1 MDHEN and CDR2 SYDVKM. This CDR3 contains 17 residues. The CDR3 loop reads CASSQVRVGLAKETQYF. The CDR3 DNA is TGTGCCAGCAGCCAAGTTCGTGTGGGACTAGCGAAAGAGACCCAGTACTTC.

This chain links TRBV2 with TRBJ1-6; D is perhaps TRBD1 (5 bases). Trimming shortened V by 4 bases and J by 8 bases, and 9 bases separated the two germline ends. The CDR3 extends over 13 amino acids. Germline V gene sequence: CDR1 SNHLY, CDR2 FYNNEI. CDR3 sequence: CASSAGRDSPLHF. The DNA for the CDR3 is TGTGCCAGCAGTGCAGGGCGTGATTCACCCCTCCACTTT. The full variable domain, its missing parts supplied by reference TRBV2 and TRBJ1-6, is EPEVTQTPSHQVTQMGQEVILRCVPISNHLYFYWYRQILGQKVEFLVSFYNNEISEKSEIFDDQFSVERPDGSNFTLKIRSTKLEDSAMYFCASSAGRDSPLHFGNGTRLTVT.

The chain carries TRBV6-6 and TRBJ1-2; no clear D. The germline CDR1 and CDR2 sequences are MNHNY and SVGAGI (reference sequence). The V end lost 6 bases, the J end lost 5 bases, and 13 bases lay between the germline ends. There are 13 residues in the CDR3. CDR3 residues: CASSPSGIYGYTF. CDR3 coding DNA: TGTGCCAGCAGCCCCTCTGGGATTTATGGCTACACCTTC.

The CDR3 reads CASSQGEAPDTQYF. CDR3 in DNA: TGTGCCAGCAGTCAGGGGGAGGCCCCAGATACGCAGTATTTT. The J gene is TRBJ2-3, the V gene TRBV11-2, with D perhaps matching TRBD1 (7 bases). The V end lost 6 bases, the J end lost 4 bases, and 14 bases lay between the germline ends. Germline CDR1 is SGHAT and CDR2 is FQNNGV. This CDR3 has 14 amino acids.

The chain recombines TRBV11-2 with TRBJ2-7; 11 bases match TRBD2. CDR3 size: 17 residues. J lost 7 bases, V lost 2 bases, and 13 bases had no gene match. CDR1 SGHAT and CDR2 FQNNGV come from the germline V gene. CDR3 bases: TGTGCCAGCAGCTTAACTAGCGGGAGCCCCCCAATGAGGGAGCAGTACTTC. It specifies CASSLTSGSPPMREQYF.

The chain joins TRBV7-3 to TRBJ1-2; maybe TRBD1 (5 bases). V lost 0 bases and J lost 6, with 8 bases in between. The CDR3 runs 13 residues. Germline CDR1 SGHTA, CDR2 FQGTGA. The CDR3 DNA reads TGTGCCAGCAGCTTAACAGGGGAGGATGGCTACACCTTC. Translation: CASSLTGEDGYTF.

This clone was observed a handful of times. This chain connects TRBV11-3 to TRBJ1-1; D remains unclear. Germline lookup yields CDR1 SGHNT and CDR2 YENEEA. Trimming took off 3 bases at V and 4 bases at J, with 21 bases between the two ends. The CDR3 covers 17 residues. This chain's CDR3 is CASSLPSDAPGCTEAFF. As DNA, the CDR3 is TGTGCCAGCAGCTTGCCCTCGGACGCCCCAGGCTGCACTGAAGCTTTCTTT.

The chain joins TRBV5-1 to TRBJ2-1; 9 nucleotides agree with TRBD2. V was clipped by 1 base and J by 1 base; unmatched bases: 0. Germline CDR1 and CDR2: SGHRS and YFSETQ. CDR3 size: 15 residues. The CDR3 DNA reads as TGCGCCAGCAGCTTGAGCGGGAGGTCCTACAATGAGCAGTTCTTC. Translated: CASSLSGRSYNEQFF.